This T cell receptor (beta chain) came from a study of T cell responses to AZD1222 COVID-19 vaccine. Across the study: Pooling was applied to second doses at about 4 or about 12 weeks. Broader study findings: As reported, nearly half of all spike-specific TCRs target variant regions that are unmutated. Donors in the cohort were predominantly white British and more often female, and clonal diversity was possibly underestimated. Samples come after the peak T cell response, not at day 14.

Profiled with immunoSEQ multiplex PCR; TCRdb holds only in-frame clones, not every one. Among about 120,000 clones listed, about 90% were seen once. This clone is a singleton in its sample. The antigen is undetermined. V was pared by 10 bases and J by 3 bases, with 9 bases between. Germline V CDR1 and CDR2: WSHSY, SAAADI. The CDR3 loop spans 11 amino acids. The V gene is TRBV10-2, the J gene TRBJ1-1, with no clear D. The specimen was peripheral blood, collected on day 0 of AZD1222 vaccination. This receptor was identified in an adult in good health. CDR3: CATRRYTEAFF. As DNA, the CDR3 is TGCGCCACTAGGAGATACACTGAAGCTTTCTTT.